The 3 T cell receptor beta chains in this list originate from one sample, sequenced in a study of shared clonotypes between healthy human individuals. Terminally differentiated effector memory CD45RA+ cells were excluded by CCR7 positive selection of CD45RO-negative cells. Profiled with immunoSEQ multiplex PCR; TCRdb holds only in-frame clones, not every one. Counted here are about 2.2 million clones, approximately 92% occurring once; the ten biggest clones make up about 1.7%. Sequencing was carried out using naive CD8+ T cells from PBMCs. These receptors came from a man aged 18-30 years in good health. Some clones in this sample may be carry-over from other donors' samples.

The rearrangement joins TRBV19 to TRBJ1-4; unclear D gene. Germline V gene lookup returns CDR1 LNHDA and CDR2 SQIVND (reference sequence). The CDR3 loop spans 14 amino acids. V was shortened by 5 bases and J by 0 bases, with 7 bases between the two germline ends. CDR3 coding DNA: TGTGCCAGTAGTTTAACCGCAACTAATGAAAAACTGTTTTTT. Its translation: CASSLTATNEKLFF.

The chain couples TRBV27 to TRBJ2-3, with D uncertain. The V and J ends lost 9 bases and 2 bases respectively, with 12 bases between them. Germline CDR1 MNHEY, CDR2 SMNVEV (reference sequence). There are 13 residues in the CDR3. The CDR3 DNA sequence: TGTGCCAGTCAGCGACGTACCACAGATACGCAGTATTTT. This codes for CASQRRTTDTQYF.

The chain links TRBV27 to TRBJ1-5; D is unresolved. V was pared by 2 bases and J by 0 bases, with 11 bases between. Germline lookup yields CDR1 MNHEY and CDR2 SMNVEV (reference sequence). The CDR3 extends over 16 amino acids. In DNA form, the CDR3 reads TGTGCCAGCAGTTTAGGAGTGGGATATAGCAATCAGCCCCAGCATTTT. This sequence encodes CASSLGVGYSNQPQHF.